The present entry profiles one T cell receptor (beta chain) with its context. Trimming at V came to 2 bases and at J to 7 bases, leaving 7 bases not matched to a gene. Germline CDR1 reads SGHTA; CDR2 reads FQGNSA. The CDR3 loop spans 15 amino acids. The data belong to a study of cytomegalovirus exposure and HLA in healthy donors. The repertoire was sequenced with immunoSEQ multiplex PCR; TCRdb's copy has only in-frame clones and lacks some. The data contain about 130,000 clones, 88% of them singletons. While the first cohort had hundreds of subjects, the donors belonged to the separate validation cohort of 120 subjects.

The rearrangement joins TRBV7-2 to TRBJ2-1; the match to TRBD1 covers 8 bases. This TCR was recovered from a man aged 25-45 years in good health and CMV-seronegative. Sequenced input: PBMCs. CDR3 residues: CASSLFQGAVNEQFF. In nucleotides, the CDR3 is TGTGCCAGCAGCTTATTCCAGGGGGCCGTGAATGAGCAGTTCTTC.